Listed below are T cell receptor beta chains from one sample, sequenced in a study of cytomegalovirus exposure and HLA in healthy donors. Method: immunoSEQ multiplex PCR; TCRdb's copy keeps in-frame clones and lacks some. The repertoire holds 110,000 or so clones, with about 9.4% as singletons. The sequenced material came from PBMCs. The receptors derive from a woman aged 40-49 years in good health and CMV-seropositive. Both conserved end residues are trimmed from each CDR3. A D gene is named only where the DNA matches it firmly. For some rows the clone size is stated as once, few or many, or as a class when expanded; others skip it.

>TRBJ1-1|TRBV5-5|-|-
ASSLVGREAF
>TRBJ2-7|TRBV25-1|-|once
ASSEPESYGQY
>TRBJ1-2|TRBV6-5|TRBD1|large
ASSIQTGVINGYT
>TRBJ2-2|TRBV5-1|TRBD2|-
ASSVGAAGPGELF
>TRBJ2-2|TRBV19|-|-
ASSRRTVRTGELF
>TRBJ1-4|TRBV28|-|-
ASRTIGLNEKLF
>TRBJ1-1|TRBV10-1|TRBD1|-
ASSAASGQGVTEAF
>TRBJ2-1|TRBV5-4|-|many
ASSLVGDSHNEQF
>TRBJ1-1|TRBV29-1|-|-
SVEPRGNTEAF
>TRBJ1-1|TRBV19|-|few
ASSIGGTAF
>TRBJ1-5|TRBV19|-|-
ASSIDTLELGQQEPQH
>TRBJ2-7|TRBV28|TRBD1|-
ASTPGTGNYEQY
>TRBJ2-1|TRBV5-1|TRBD2|few
ASSELTSENEQF
>TRBJ2-7|TRBV6-5|TRBD1|few
ASSSGQGIHEQY
>TRBJ1-4|TRBV6-5|TRBD1|few
ASSDRVEEKLF
>TRBJ2-3|TRBV9|TRBD1|few
ASSAWDRGGGPDTQY
>TRBJ2-2|TRBV30|-|few
AWTLGRTGELF
>TRBJ2-5|TRBV6-6|-|few
ASSSYQETQY
>TRBJ2-1|TRBV6-1|TRBD1|-
ASRLDRGNEQF
>TRBJ2-7|TRBV28|TRBD2|-
ASSEVTSGGYEQY
>TRBJ2-5|TRBV2|TRBD1|few
AGTGSLEETQY
>TRBJ2-3|TRBV9|TRBD1|-
ASSASGTGVLDTQY
>TRBJ2-5|TRBV29-1|-|-
SALRGFLIQETQY
>TRBJ2-3|TRBV2|TRBD2|-
ASRGTSGSTDTQY
>TRBJ1-1|TRBV7-9|-|-
ASSSTGNTEAF
>TRBJ2-4|TRBV2|-|few
ASSERAQGGIQY
>TRBJ2-3|TRBV5-5|TRBD2|-
ASSLGGPRGVTDTQY
>TRBJ2-5|TRBV13|TRBD1|few
ASSSTGKETQY
>TRBJ1-4|TRBV28|TRBD1|-
ASSLTGAATNEKLF
>TRBJ2-7|TRBV5-1|TRBD1|-
ASSFGPGTGGNEQY
>TRBJ2-1|TRBV6-5|TRBD1|few
VTRQGHNEQF
>TRBJ2-7|TRBV14|-|few
ASSQTNSYEQY
>TRBJ1-2|TRBV29-1|-|-
SVEGGWTNYGYP
>TRBJ1-5|TRBV6-5|-|-
ASSSTTMVQH
>TRBJ2-1|TRBV5-1|-|few
ASSVGDRNEQF
>TRBJ2-1|TRBV5-1|TRBD1|-
ASSPSTGDHEQF